The source of this T cell receptor beta chain is a study of blood T cell repertoires in COVID-19. Across the study: COVID-19 samples collected from the United States, Italy and Spain covered acute and convalescent phases. Nucleic acid was either cDNA or gDNA, and it came from T cells, B-cell-depleted T cells, or PBMCs.

Each participant's cohort was designated according to participant-reported clinical history. In the 2 weeks before study entry, exposed participants met a COVID-19 case, which was PCR-confirmed or clinician-diagnosed. CDR1 and CDR2 from the germline V gene are SGHRS and YFSETQ. This CDR3 comprises 15 residues. V shed 1 base and J 1 base; nucleotides not matched to a gene: 4. TCRdb's table, derived via immunoSEQ multiplex PCR, lists solely in-frame clones and lacks some. The sample lists around 400,000 clones, roughly 90% occurring once. This rearrangement joins TRBV5-1 to TRBJ2-5; 7 positions agree with TRBD1. This sequence was found in a young woman who had been exposed to COVID-19. Sequenced material: PBMCs or T cells enriched from blood (not recorded which). The CDR3 region has the DNA TGCGCCAGCAGCTTGAGGGACAGCCCCCAAGAGACCCAGTACTTC. This translates into CASSLRDSPQETQYF.